One and the same sample provided the 32 T cell receptor beta chains below, sequenced in a study of blood T cell repertoires in COVID-19. The method was immunoSEQ multiplex PCR; TCRdb's version includes in-frame clones alone and lacks a portion of them. The table shows hundreds of thousands of clones, with over 80% occurring only once. Sequencing was performed on peripheral blood. The receptors shown here come from a woman aged 50 to 65 with active or convalescent COVID-19.

Notes on this clone: Other DNA sequences in the sample encode the same CDR3. The DNA of the CDR3 is TGTGCCAGCAGTCGCGGAGGAGCGATCTCCTACGAGCAGTACTTC. This translates into CASSRGGAISYEQYF. This chain joins TRBV27 and TRBJ2-7, with D perhaps TRBD2 (5 bases). The V end lost 5 bases, the J end lost 0 bases, and 14 bases lay between the germline ends. CDR3 length: 15 residues. From germline, CDR1 is MNHEY and CDR2 SMNVEV (reference sequence).

The rearrangement links TRBV28 to TRBJ2-5, with TRBD1 matching 8 bases. Germline trimming cut 10 bases from V and 2 bases from J; bases unmatched to any gene: 3. The CDR3 loop spans 12 amino acids. Germline-derived CDR1 and CDR2 are MDHEN and SYDVKM. CDR3 region: CANRQGQETQYF. In nucleotides, the CDR3 is TGTGCCAATCGACAGGGGCAAGAGACCCAGTACTTC.

The chain has TRBV24-1 and TRBJ2-2; 7 bases match TRBD1. The J segment lost 3 bases and the V segment lost 9 bases, leaving 9 bases of the junction unmatched. This CDR3 has 15 residues. Germline CDR1 is KGHDR and CDR2 is SFDVKD. The CDR3: CATSTGSKDTGELFF. The CDR3 bases are TGTGCCACCTCGACAGGGTCGAAGGACACCGGGGAGCTGTTTTTT.

The gene calls are TRBV3-1 (or the pseudogene TRBV3-2) and TRBJ2-2; 7 positions agree with TRBD2. Germline CDR1 is LGHDT and CDR2 is YNNKEL (reference sequence). The CDR3 sequence is 16 residues long. Trimming at V came to 5 bases and at J to 0 bases, leaving 6 bases not matched to a gene. In DNA form, the CDR3 reads TGTGCCAGCAGCGTTTTCCTAGCGGCGAACACCGGGGAGCTGTTTTTT. It is translated as CASSVFLAANTGELFF.

The chain uses TRBV10-2 and TRBJ1-2; D remains ambiguous. Trimming took off 3 bases at V and 1 base at J, with 6 bases between the two ends. Germline values: CDR1 WSHSY, CDR2 SAAADI. There are 13 residues in the CDR3. This chain's CDR3 is CASSDFLNYGYTF. The CDR3 nucleotides are TGCGCCAGCAGTGACTTTCTTAACTATGGCTACACCTTC.

The chain is built from TRBV7-2 and TRBJ2-3; TRBD1 agrees at 7 bases. The trim removed 3 bases at V and 3 bases at J, leaving 3 bases unmatched. Germline V gene sequence: CDR1 SGHTA, CDR2 FQGNSA. The CDR3 is made up of 14 amino acids. The CDR3 here is CASSFDRVTDTQYF. CDR3 bases: TGTGCCAGCAGCTTCGACAGGGTAACAGATACGCAGTATTTT.

The chain is built from TRBV6-1 and TRBJ2-1; 11 bases line up with TRBD1. J lost 9 bases, V lost 2 bases, and 6 bases had no gene match. This CDR3 region has 15 residues. Germline V CDR1 and CDR2: MNHNS, SASEGT. The CDR3 sequence is CASSELGQGASEQFF. The CDR3 nucleotides read TGTGCCAGCAGTGAACTTGGACAGGGGGCAAGTGAGCAGTTCTTC.

This sequence joins TRBV5-1 and TRBJ1-6; a possible D gene is TRBD1 (5 bases). From germline, CDR1 is SGHRS and CDR2 YFSETQ. There are 14 residues in the CDR3. Trimming shortened V by 0 bases and J by 7 bases, and 8 bases separated the two germline ends. The CDR3 nucleotides are TGCGCCAGCAGCTTGGGCAGGGTGAATTCACCCCTCCACTTT. It is translated as CASSLGRVNSPLHF. The whole variable domain, filled in from reference TRBV5-1 and TRBJ1-6, reads KAGVTQTPRYLIKTRGQQVTLSCSPISGHRSVSWYQQTPGQGLQFLFEYFSETQRNKGNFPGRFSGRQFSNSRSEMNVSTLELGDSALYLCASSLGRVNSPLHFGNGTRLTVT.

The chain combines TRBV19 with TRBJ2-1; TRBD2 matches at 10 bases. The CDR3 length is 12 residues. Germline-derived CDR1 and CDR2 are LNHDA and SQIVND (reference sequence). J lost 12 bases, V lost 1 base, and 0 bases had no gene match. CDR3 sequence reads: CASSIGLAGQFF. In DNA form, the CDR3 reads TGTGCCAGTAGTATAGGACTAGCGGGGCAGTTCTTC.

This rearrangement joins TRBV6-1 to TRBJ2-5; D perhaps matches TRBD1 (6 bases). Trimming stripped 0 bases from V and 1 base from J, with 9 bases between. The CDR3 runs 15 residues. Germline V CDR1 and CDR2: MNHNS, SASEGT. The CDR3 protein is CASSEATGLQETQYF. The CDR3, as DNA: TGTGCCAGCAGTGAAGCGACAGGACTCCAAGAGACCCAGTACTTC.

The chain recombines TRBV18 with TRBJ1-6, with TRBD1 matching 8 bases. Germline lookup yields CDR1 KGHSH and CDR2 LQKENI. The CDR3 spans 14 residues. V shed 3 bases and J 10 bases; nucleotides not matched to a gene: 5. The CDR3 coding sequence is TGTGCCAGCTCACCGGCGGACAGGGCCTCACCCCTCCACTTT. Protein: CASSPADRASPLHF.

This chain uses TRBV4-1 with TRBJ2-7, with 7 nucleotides matching TRBD1. V dropped 3 bases and J dropped 2; count of bases not matched to a gene: 7. The CDR3 is 15 residues long. Germline V gene data show CDR1 as MGHRA and CDR2 as YSYEKL. CDR3 bases: TGCGCCAGCAGCCACGCACAGGGGCTTACCTACGAGCAGTACTTC. This encodes CASSHAQGLTYEQYF.

The CDR3, as DNA: TGTGCCAGCAGCCTCGACAGGGGCCTTAATGAAAAACTGTTTTTT. This sequence encodes CASSLDRGLNEKLFF. This chain joins TRBV7-2 and TRBJ1-4; TRBD1 matches 8 bases. The V gene end was trimmed by 5 bases and the J gene end by 4 bases; junction bases not matched to a gene: 6. Germline assignment: CDR1 SGHTA and CDR2 FQGNSA. The CDR3 runs to 15 residues.

The chain joins TRBV29-1 to TRBJ2-7, with a possible D match to TRBD1 (6 bases). There are 13 residues in the CDR3. V shed 5 bases and J shed 2 bases, with 13 bases lying between them. CDR1 and CDR2 from the germline V gene are SQVTM and ANQGSEA. CDR3 sequence reads: CSVRPTGTYEQYF. Written as DNA, the CDR3 is TGCAGCGTTCGACCGACAGGAACCTACGAGCAGTACTTC.

The chain carries TRBV19 and TRBJ1-1; TRBD1 agrees at 12 bases. The CDR3 runs to 15 residues. V dropped 4 bases and J dropped 3; count of bases not matched to a gene: 3. Germline V gene sequence: CDR1 LNHDA, CDR2 SQIVND (reference sequence). This CDR3 reads CASSSGTGGYTEAFF. CDR3 nucleotide sequence: TGTGCCAGTAGTAGCGGGACAGGGGGCTACACTGAAGCTTTCTTT.

The chain recombines TRBV7-2 with TRBJ1-4; D remains unclear. V was trimmed by 4 bases and J by 0 bases, leaving 9 bases between them. The CDR3 runs 15 residues. Germline loops: CDR1 SGHTA, CDR2 FQGNSA. The CDR3 sequence is CASSWSGATNEKLFF. The CDR3 nucleotides are TGTGCCAGCAGCTGGTCCGGAGCAACTAATGAAAAACTGTTTTTT.

The table lists this clone with many counts. The chain combines TRBV7-9 with TRBJ2-3; possible D gene TRBD2, 5 bases. CDR3 length equals 15 residues. Germline-derived CDR1 and CDR2 are SEHNR and FQNEAQ (reference sequence). V was pared by 4 bases and J by 1 base, with 12 bases between. The CDR3: CASSSVRTGTDTQYF. CDR3 sequence (DNA): TGTGCCAGCAGCTCCGTCCGGACTGGCACAGATACGCAGTATTTT.

The genes are TRBV2 and TRBJ2-1; D is ambiguous. Trimming removed 9 bases at V and 0 bases at J, with 18 bases between. Germline loops: CDR1 SNHLY, CDR2 FYNNEI. The CDR3 has 16 residues. CDR3 region: CASTIRGSDSYNEQFF. As DNA, the CDR3 is TGTGCCAGTACCATCCGCGGCTCTGACTCCTACAATGAGCAGTTCTTC.

This clone was seen a single time. This rearrangement joins TRBV5-1 to TRBJ1-2; 9 positions agree with TRBD1. The germline V gene encodes CDR1 SGHRS and CDR2 YFSETQ. The V gene end was trimmed by 8 bases and the J gene end by 1 base; junction bases not matched to a gene: 3. This CDR3 region has 13 residues. The CDR3 DNA reads as TGCGCCAGTGGACAGGGGAGTAACTATGGCTACACCTTC. Encoded protein: CASGQGSNYGYTF. The complete variable domain, with remaining parts taken from reference TRBV5-1 and TRBJ1-2, reads KAGVTQTPRYLIKTRGQQVTLSCSPISGHRSVSWYQQTPGQGLQFLFEYFSETQRNKGNFPGRFSGRQFSNSRSEMNVSTLELGDSALYLCASGQGSNYGYTFGSGTRLTVV.

V and J are TRBV27 and TRBJ2-2; TRBD2 aligns across 8 bases. The CDR3 runs to 18 residues. Trimming cost V 6 bases and J 4 bases; bases outside gene matches: 16. Germline CDR1 is MNHEY and CDR2 is SMNVEV (reference sequence). CDR3 loop: CASRPSSLSGSFTGELFF. The CDR3 bases are TGTGCCAGCAGGCCATCTTCCCTCAGCGGGAGTTTCACCGGGGAGCTGTTTTTT.

The chain recombines TRBV18 with TRBJ1-5; a possible D gene is TRBD1 (5 bases). The CDR3 covers 13 residues. V was shortened by 3 bases and J by 9 bases, with 12 bases between the two germline ends. Germline V gives CDR1 KGHSH, CDR2 LQKENI. The DNA for the CDR3 is TGTGCCAGCTCACCCTCGGACACTGGGCCCCAGCATTTT. Residues: CASSPSDTGPQHF.

This clone was seen once. The J gene is TRBJ1-1, the V gene TRBV5-1; possible D gene TRBD1, 5 bases. The length of the CDR3 is 13 residues. The V end lost 0 bases, the J end lost 4 bases, and 7 bases lay between the germline ends. Germline V gives CDR1 SGHRS, CDR2 YFSETQ. The DNA for the CDR3 is TGCGCCAGCAGCTTGGAGCAGGGCACTGAAGCTTTCTTT. It yields the protein CASSLEQGTEAFF.

The chain is built from TRBV7-9 and TRBJ1-4; TRBD1 aligns across 8 bases. V lost 5 bases, J lost 2 bases, and 10 bases stayed unmatched. The CDR3 totals 17 residues. Germline assignment: CDR1 SEHNR and CDR2 FQNEAQ (reference sequence). The chain's CDR3 is CASSPGPQGATNEKLFF. CDR3 DNA: TGTGCCAGCAGCCCAGGGCCGCAGGGGGCGACTAATGAAAAACTGTTTTTT.

The rearrangement uses TRBV15 and TRBJ1-4; D gene ambiguous. This CDR3 has 13 amino acids. Trimming left V 8 bases short and J 4 bases short, with 11 bases between. Germline-derived CDR1 and CDR2 are LNHNV and YYDKDF (reference sequence). The CDR3 loop is CATQRDFNEKLFF. In nucleotides, the CDR3 is TGTGCCACCCAACGGGATTTTAATGAAAAACTGTTTTTT. The full variable domain, rest sourced from reference TRBV15 and TRBJ1-4, is DAMVIQNPRYQVTQFGKPVTLSCSQTLNHNVMYWYQQKSSQAPKLLFHYYDKDFNNEADTPDNFQSRRPNTSFCFLDIRSPGLGDTAMYLCATQRDFNEKLFFGSGTQLSVL.

V is TRBV18 and J is TRBJ2-7; D perhaps matches TRBD2 (5 bases). V dropped 2 bases and J dropped 5 bases, with 13 bases sitting between them. CDR1 KGHSH and CDR2 LQKENI come from the germline V gene. The CDR3 totals 14 residues. The CDR3, as DNA: TGTGCCAGCTCACCAGGGCTAGCCCCGGACGAGCAGTACTTC. The encoded protein is CASSPGLAPDEQYF.

V usage is TRBV6-6 and J usage is TRBJ2-7, with no clear D. Germline CDR1 reads MNHNY; CDR2 reads SVGAGI (reference sequence). V shed 2 bases and J shed 1 base, with 9 bases lying between them. CDR3 length equals 14 residues. The CDR3 DNA is TGTGCCAGCAGTTACGGTGCGAGGTCCTACGAGCAGTACTTC. It is translated as CASSYGARSYEQYF.

The DNA for the CDR3 is TGTGCCATCAGTATGGGACAGTACAATCAGCCCCAGCATTTT. This codes for CAISMGQYNQPQHF. The chain carries TRBV10-3 and TRBJ1-5; 7 nucleotides align to TRBD1. The CDR3 covers 14 residues. CDR1 is ENHRY and CDR2 is SYGVKD in the germline V gene. V lost 5 bases to trimming and J lost 3 bases; unmatched junction nucleotides: 4.

Regarding this clone: In the same sample, other DNA sequences code for this CDR3. The chain carries TRBV28 and TRBJ2-5, with TRBD2 identical over 14 bases. There are 16 residues in the CDR3. The V gene end was trimmed by 6 bases and the J gene end by 5 bases; junction bases not matched to a gene: 8. Per the germline V gene, CDR1 is MDHEN and CDR2 is SYDVKM. CDR3 in DNA: TGTGCCAGCAGGGCGGGACTAGCGGGAGTCCGGGAGACCCAGTACTTC. Amino acid sequence: CASRAGLAGVRETQYF.

This rearrangement joins TRBV19 to TRBJ2-1, with D possibly matching TRBD2 (6 bases). The CDR3 is 17 residues long. V was pared by 3 bases and J by 2 bases, with 17 bases between. Germline V lookup: CDR1 LNHDA, CDR2 SQIVND (reference sequence). The DNA of the CDR3 is TGTGCCAGTAGTATGGAGGGCAGGGTTAATCCCTACAATGAGCAGTTCTTC. Amino acid sequence: CASSMEGRVNPYNEQFF.

This sequence joins TRBV6-5 and TRBJ1-1; 8 bases match TRBD1. V trimming: 2 bases; J trimming: 3 bases; junction bases outside the gene matches: 5. The V gene's germline CDR1 is MNHEY and CDR2 SVGAGI. The CDR3 contains 15 residues. In DNA, the CDR3 is TGTGCCAGCAGTTACGTTGCAGGGGGCCACACTGAAGCTTTCTTT. Protein product: CASSYVAGGHTEAFF.

This clone has just a few counts. The J gene is TRBJ1-1, the V gene TRBV18, with a possible D match to TRBD1 (5 bases). Germline CDR1 and CDR2: KGHSH and LQKENI. The length of the CDR3 is 16 residues. Trimming pared 2 bases from V and 5 bases from J, leaving 18 bases between. Written as DNA, the CDR3 is TGTGCCAGCTCACCATCACGGGGGAGGGGAGGAACTGAAGCTTTCTTT. This gives the protein CASSPSRGRGGTEAFF.

The rearrangement uses TRBV5-4 and TRBJ1-2; 7 bases fit TRBD1. CDR3 size: 17 residues. Losses at the gene ends were 4 bases for V and 4 bases for J; bases not matched to a gene: 16. Germline V CDR1 and CDR2: SGHNT, YYREEE (reference sequence). In DNA, the CDR3 is TGTGCCAGCAGCACTCGACAGGGTTCAAATGCGCGCTATGGCTACACCTTC. As protein: CASSTRQGSNARYGYTF. The full variable domain, completed using reference TRBV5-4 and TRBJ1-2, is ETGVTQSPTHLIKTRGQQVTLRCSSQSGHNTVSWYQQALGQGPQFIFQYYREEENGRGNFPPRFSGLQFPNYSSELNVNALELDDSALYLCASSTRQGSNARYGYTFGSGTRLTVV.